This TCR beta chain emerged from a study of T cell responses to AZD1222 COVID-19 vaccine. Background on the study: Second-dose schedules of about 4 or about 12 weeks were combined.

Clones were sequenced by immunoSEQ multiplex PCR, and TCRdb holds only the in-frame ones, with some missing. The table includes about 140,000 clones, around 89% detected once. As concerns this clone: The antigen is not known.

Study-level points and caveats: Close to half of spike-specific TCRs reportedly recognize unmutated variant regions. There were mostly white British donors and more females than males, and clonal diversity was possibly underestimated.

Sequences were derived from peripheral blood, sampled on day 0 of AZD1222 vaccination. The sequence was collected from an adult in good health.

CDR3 amino acids: CASSDLYPGQNQYF. For the CDR3, the DNA is TGTGCCAGCAGTGACCTTTACCCGGGACAGAACCAGTACTTC. The chain uses TRBV6-1 and TRBJ2-5; TRBD1 aligns across 7 bases. This CDR3 has 14 amino acids. V shed 3 bases and J 10 bases; nucleotides not matched to a gene: 11. The germline V gene has CDR1 MNHNS and CDR2 SASEGT.